This TCR beta chain derives from a study of CD4+ T cells in melanoma. Overall study findings and caveats: Diverse differentiation states were reported for melanoma neoantigen-specific CD4+ T cells. CD8+ T cell, macrophage and B cell function reportedly correlated with neoantigen-specific CD4+ T cells.

The germline V gene has CDR1 MNHNS and CDR2 SASEGT. The V end was cut by 3 bases, the J end by 2 bases, with 9 bases between. The length of the CDR3 is 14 residues. Some clones are missing from TCRdb's copy, which holds only in-frame ones; the method was immunoSEQ multiplex PCR. The table shows 110,000 to 150,000 clones, with 85% to 95% occurring only once. Concerning this clone itself: What it recognizes is unknown. The identical CDR3 is also encoded by other nucleotide sequences in the sample.

This chain uses TRBV6-1 with TRBJ2-3; the D gene is possibly TRBD2 (5 bases). The TCR originated in a human donor with melanoma. This CDR3 reads CASSDRGPTDTQYF. CDR3 bases: TGTGCCAGCAGTGATCGGGGTCCCACAGATACGCAGTATTTT.